This TCR beta chain was retrieved from a study of cytomegalovirus exposure and HLA in healthy donors. Amplification used 60 Vbeta primers and 13 Jbeta primers. Produced via immunoSEQ multiplex PCR; TCRdb's table is partial and in-frame only. The sample carries about 190,000 clones, more than 65% recorded once. Study conclusions and caveats: It emerged from a later analysis that several of the most significant clusters appeared to be linked to common viral pathogens. The authors later found HLA-associated TCR beta chains more clonally expanded than equally common others. Cytomegalovirus-associated TCR beta chains were listed, numbering more than 150.

The CDR3 has 13 amino acids. The V gene's germline CDR1 is MNHNS and CDR2 SASEGT. V trimming: 8 bases; J trimming: 4 bases; junction bases outside the gene matches: 3. The table lists this clone with a few counts. Its target is not known. The clonotype originates from a woman in her twenties or thirties in good health and CMV-seropositive. The sequencing input was PBMCs. V usage is TRBV6-1 and J usage is TRBJ2-1, with TRBD2 matching 9 bases. CDR3 amino acids: CASAGLAYNEQFF. The DNA for the CDR3 is TGTGCCAGCGCCGGACTAGCGTACAATGAGCAGTTCTTC.